The TCR beta chain under discussion was sequenced for a study of cytomegalovirus exposure and HLA in healthy donors. Study background: A later analysis reported the approximately 120 validation repertoires used the same platform as the 666 first-cohort repertoires.

Broader study findings: TCR beta chains numbering about 160 were designated cytomegalovirus-associated.

The repertoire was sequenced with immunoSEQ multiplex PCR; TCRdb's copy has only in-frame clones and lacks some. This sample yields 150,000 to 200,000 clones, of which approximately 87% are seen a single time; about 1.5% belongs to the top ten. After removal of 8 bases from V and 8 bases from J, the junction contained 10 bases not matched to a gene. The CDR3 loop spans 14 amino acids. Germline V gene data show CDR1 as MNHEY and CDR2 as SVGAGI. With respect to this clone: Its target is not known.

Among the 110 or so subjects of the validation cohort, separate from the roughly 670-subject first cohort, were the donors. The TCR originated in a woman aged 30 to 39 in good health and CMV-seronegative. Sequencing was carried out using PBMCs. This chain links TRBV6-5 with TRBJ2-1; 9 bases map to TRBD2. The CDR3 nucleotides read TGTGCCAGCCGCCCAGCGGGGGGCCTGTATGAGCAGTTCTTC. As protein: CASRPAGGLYEQFF.